This T cell receptor (beta chain) comes out of a study of T cells in Graves' hyperthyroidism and ophthalmopathy. The sample holds many counts of this clonotype. Researchers amplified the TCR beta CDR3 regions from RNA transcripts. The TCR CDR3 was amplified in a first-round RT-PCR using the HTBI primer set. MiXCR was run by TCRdb on the multiplex PCR reads, yielding one entry per CDR3 protein. The profile shows 250,000 to 400,000 distinct CDR3 sequences, roughly 13% of them singletons. Germline CDR1 is SGDLS and CDR2 is YYNGEE. Losses at the gene ends were 0 bases for V and 2 bases for J; bases not matched to a gene: 12. This CDR3 is built from 18 residues.

This receptor was identified in a woman aged 35 to 49 with Graves' ophthalmopathy. V and J are TRBV9 and TRBJ2-3; TRBD2 agrees at 7 bases. The specimen sequenced was blood. The CDR3 protein is CASSVESSGLIHTDTQYF. Written as DNA, the CDR3 is TGTGCCAGCAGCGTAGAGTCTAGCGGACTCATACACACAGATACGCAGTATTTT.